Listed here is a single T cell receptor beta chain. The data stem from a study of CD8 T cells in Susac syndrome. Germline trimming cut 6 bases from V and 5 bases from J; bases unmatched to any gene: 5. The CDR3 is 15 amino acids. From germline, CDR1 is MNHEY and CDR2 SVGAGI. RNA was extracted with the RNeasy kit, and a quantity of roughly 0.5 to 1 ug was reverse transcribed using random hexamers. The amplification used immunoSEQ multiplex PCR on TCR beta CDR3; it spanned 54 Vbeta and 13 Jbeta. In TCRdb, the immunoSEQ multiplex PCR reads were re-called with MiXCR into one record per CDR3 protein. The sample consists of about 300,000 distinct CDR3 sequences, approximately 90% of them appearing once.

This sequence joins TRBV6-5 and TRBJ2-1; 12 bases are a match to TRBD2. The sequenced material came from CD8+ T cells from PBMCs. The sequence came from a human donor with multiple sclerosis. This chain's CDR3 is CASSYGLAGHNEQFF. As DNA, the CDR3 is TGTGCCAGCAGCTACGGACTAGCGGGGCACAATGAGCAGTTCTTC.